This T cell receptor (beta chain) was profiled in a study of cytomegalovirus exposure and HLA in healthy donors. On the study more broadly: Out of approximately 170 million T cells, an earlier analysis found over 90 million unique TCR beta sequences in total.

V lost 3 bases, J lost 6 bases, and 13 bases lay in between. There are 13 residues in the CDR3. CDR1 is SGDLS and CDR2 is YYNGEE in the germline V gene. A word on this clone: The antigen is not known.

PCR used 60 Vbeta primers and 13 Jbeta primers. How the authors handled the data: Per a later analysis, the number of unique TCR beta chains was some 80 million, of which roughly 10 million were shared. Data came from immunoSEQ multiplex PCR; TCRdb stores just in-frame clones and leaves some out. V, J and clone size were drawn from that table, and D and trimming were deduced from the DNA. The sample has some 120,000 clones, over 60% seen once. Study-level points and caveats: By a later analysis, the bulk of CMV-associated TCR beta chains appeared HLA-restricted.

Material for sequencing was PBMCs. The chain has TRBV9 and TRBJ2-7, with D possibly TRBD2 on 6 matching bases. The TCR was taken from a woman aged 40 to 50 in good health and CMV-seronegative. Here the CDR3 reads CASSGGDWGEQYF. In nucleotides, the CDR3 is TGTGCCAGCAGCGGTGGGGACTGGGGCGAGCAGTACTTC.